Below, 28 T cell receptor beta chains from the same sample are listed, as sequenced in a study of prognosis after radiotherapy for stage I lung cancer. With two-round multiplex PCR, TCR beta CDR3 sequences were amplified from genomic DNA. Primers were specific to each TRBV and TRBJ gene in first-round PCR. TCRdb reprocessed the multiplex PCR reads via MiXCR and lists one record per CDR3 protein. The sample lists more than 30,000 distinct CDR3 sequences; about 42% were seen once. The specimen was PBMCs, collected before or after stereotactic body radiation therapy (not recorded which). The origin of the receptors is a donor aged 50 or older with non-small cell lung cancer.

The table lists this clonotype with a few counts. A much larger clone differs by one base, so this may be a read error. V and J are TRBV9 and TRBJ1-1; the D is unclear. The V gene lost 2 bases and the J gene lost 4 bases, with 12 bases spanning the gap. Germline V CDR1 and CDR2: SGDLS, YYNGEE. CDR3 length: 14 amino acids. The chain's CDR3 is CASSVGPESTEAFF. The CDR3 nucleotides are TGTGCCAGCAGCGTCGGGCCCGAGAGCACTGAAGCTTTCTTT.

This clonotype was detected ten times or more. This chain joins TRBV29-1 and TRBJ2-3; 10 bases match TRBD2. The CDR3 is made up of 13 amino acids. The V and J ends lost 5 bases and 1 base, in that order; junction bases with no gene match: 0. Per the germline V gene, CDR1 is SQVTM and CDR2 is ANQGSEA. In DNA, the CDR3 is TGCAGCGTTACTAGCGGGGGCACAGATACGCAGTATTTT. It specifies CSVTSGGTDTQYF.

The chain is built from TRBV30 and TRBJ2-7; TRBD1 matches 7 bases. Germline CDR1 is GTSNPN and CDR2 is SVGIG (reference sequence). CDR3 length: 12 amino acids. Losses at the gene ends were 3 bases for V and 4 bases for J; bases not matched to a gene: 3. As DNA, the CDR3 is TGTGCCTGGAGCAGGGGGTATTACGAGCAGTACTTC. As protein: CAWSRGYYEQYF. Filled out from reference TRBV30 and TRBJ2-7, the complete variable domain reads SQTIHQWPATLVQPVGSPLSLECTVEGTSNPNLYWYRQAAGRGLQLLFYSVGIGQISSEVPQNLSASRPQDRQFILSSKKLLLSDSGFYLCAWSRGYYEQYFGPGTRLTVT.

Ten or more counts support this clonotype. A read error may explain this, as a much larger clone is one base away. The chain joins TRBV6-5 to TRBJ2-5; TRBD2 matches 7 bases. V shed 0 bases, J shed 2 bases, and the junction held 6 bases outside the gene matches. Germline V lookup: CDR1 MNHEY, CDR2 SVGAGI. This CDR3 has 16 residues. The CDR3 region is CASSYSRGGGQETQYF. In DNA form, the CDR3 reads TGTGCCAGCAGTTACTCGAGGGGCGGGGGACAAGAGACCCAGTACTTC.

This clonotype was observed a few times. The chain is built from TRBV5-4 and TRBJ2-3, with D uncertain. V lost 2 bases to trimming and J lost 4 bases, with 5 bases between them. CDR3 length: 12 amino acids. Germline CDR1 and CDR2: SGHNT and YYREEE (reference sequence). Here the CDR3 reads CASSLPADTQYF. The CDR3 bases are TGTGCCAGCAGCTTACCAGCAGATACGCAGTATTTT.

The rearrangement joins TRBV18 to TRBJ2-1, with 10 bases aligning to TRBD2. V was clipped by 5 bases and J by 8 bases; unmatched bases: 12. The CDR3 has 16 amino acids. Germline V gives CDR1 KGHSH, CDR2 LQKENI. In nucleotides, the CDR3 is TGTGCCAGCTCAATTTCTAGCGGGAGCCCCGTCGATGAGCAGTTCTTC. Amino acid sequence: CASSISSGSPVDEQFF.

This clonotype was observed many times. The V and J genes are TRBV20-1 and TRBJ1-5; no clear D gene. From germline, CDR1 is DFQATT and CDR2 SNEGSKA (reference sequence). This CDR3 has 13 residues. V was shortened by 4 bases and J by 5 bases, with 12 bases between the two germline ends. DNA of the CDR3: TGCAGTGCTACGGACCGGCTCGATCAGCCCCAGCATTTT. Residues: CSATDRLDQPQHF.

The table lists this clonotype with a few counts. The V call is TRBV15, the J call TRBJ2-5; 10 nucleotides align to TRBD2. The germline gives CDR1 LNHNV, CDR2 YYDKDF (reference sequence). The CDR3 consists of 15 residues. V was pared by 5 bases and J by 0 bases, with 3 bases of the junction left unmatched. DNA for the CDR3: TGTGCCACCAGCGTCGGGACTAGCGACCAAGAGACCCAGTACTTC. It is translated as CATSVGTSDQETQYF.

This clonotype was recorded many times. The chain combines TRBV11-2 with TRBJ2-2; no clear D. Trimming stripped 3 bases from V and 8 bases from J, with 16 bases between. This CDR3 spans 15 amino acids. In germline, CDR1 is SGHAT, CDR2 FQNNGV. The CDR3 nucleotides read TGTGCCAGCAGCTTTACTCGGACGAAGGTTGGGGAGCTGTTTTTT. This sequence encodes CASSFTRTKVGELFF.

This clonotype was detected ten times or more. CDR3 coding DNA: TGTGCCAGCAGCCCCTTTGGCGGCGGGGAGCTGTTTTTT. It translates to CASSPFGGGELFF. This rearrangement joins TRBV7-8 to TRBJ2-2; D remains ambiguous. CDR3 length: 13 residues. From germline, CDR1 is SGHVS and CDR2 FQNEAQ. Trimming cost V 5 bases and J 7 bases, with 11 bases left between them.

V is TRBV11-3 and J is TRBJ2-2, with D tentatively TRBD2 (5 bases). Germline V gene sequence: CDR1 SGHNT, CDR2 YENEEA. The CDR3 extends over 15 amino acids. The germline V and J ends were trimmed by 9 bases and 1 base, with 15 bases remaining between them. CDR3 amino acids: CASLTRTGNTGELFF. The CDR3 DNA reads as TGTGCCAGTTTAACTAGGACGGGGAACACCGGGGAGCTGTTTTTT.

On this clonotype: A far larger clone is only one base removed, so a read error is likely. The chain has TRBV6-4 and TRBJ1-2; 7 bases match TRBD1. CDR3 length equals 15 residues. Trimming cost V 6 bases and J 4 bases; bases outside gene matches: 11. Germline CDR1 reads MRHNA; CDR2 reads SNTAGT. The CDR3 coding sequence is TGTGCCAGCAGGATCGGGACAGATGATAGCTATGGCTACACCTTC. Residues: CASRIGTDDSYGYTF.

This chain joins TRBV20-1 and TRBJ1-5, with D perhaps TRBD1 (6 bases). This CDR3 comprises 15 residues. The V gene lost 3 bases and the J gene lost 1 base, with 13 bases spanning the gap. Germline V gene data show CDR1 as DFQATT and CDR2 as SNEGSKA (reference sequence). The CDR3 sequence: CSASSGGLSNQPQHF. For the CDR3, the DNA is TGCAGTGCTAGCTCCGGGGGCTTGAGCAATCAGCCCCAGCATTTT.

The gene calls are TRBV9 and TRBJ2-2; maybe TRBD1 (6 bases). Trimming took 5 bases from V and 6 from J, leaving 14 bases between them. Germline V gene lookup returns CDR1 SGDLS and CDR2 YYNGEE. The CDR3 spans 14 residues. The CDR3 DNA sequence: TGTGCCAGCAGTAACAGGGCGGACGCCGGGGAGCTGTTTTTT. Its translation: CASSNRADAGELFF.

This clonotype was detected many times. The chain joins TRBV3-1 to TRBJ2-7, with D perhaps TRBD1 (6 bases). In germline, CDR1 is LGHDT, CDR2 YNNKEL (reference sequence). Trimming stripped 4 bases from V and 3 bases from J, with 7 bases between. The CDR3 is 12 amino acids. The CDR3 region has the DNA TGTGCCAGCAGCCGGGGGCACTACGAGCAGTACTTC. This encodes CASSRGHYEQYF.

CDR3 sequence reads: CASSLVTQGNEQYF. As DNA, the CDR3 is TGTGCCAGCAGTTTAGTCACACAGGGAAACGAGCAGTACTTC. The chain has TRBV12-3 or TRBV12-4 and TRBJ2-7, with a possible D match to TRBD1 (6 bases). The CDR3 has 14 residues. V shed 1 base and J shed 5 bases, with 12 bases lying between them.

Regarding this clonotype: One base separates it from a far larger clone, so it is likely a read error. The rearrangement uses TRBV6-4 and TRBJ2-7, with D hard to call. This CDR3 comprises 13 residues. CDR1 is MRHNA, CDR2 SNTAGT, per germline. CDR3 loop: CSSSYLPAYEQYF. The CDR3, as DNA: TGTTCCAGCAGTTACTTGCCAGCTTACGAGCAGTACTTC.

In regard to this clonotype: A single base is all that separates this from a far larger clone, so a read error is likely. This chain connects TRBV6-2 or TRBV6-3 to TRBJ2-1, with D maybe TRBD1 (6 bases). This CDR3 region has 16 residues. Germline lookup yields CDR1 MNHEY and CDR2 SVGEGT. V lost 5 bases and J 2 bases, leaving 16 bases between the germline ends. CDR3 residues: CASSNPPGHTYNEQFF. The CDR3 DNA reads TGTGCCAGCAGTAACCCCCCGGGACATACCTACAATGAGCAGTTCTTC.

This clonotype was picked up one time. A read error is the likely source, as a far larger clone sits one nucleotide away. This chain uses TRBV6-6 with TRBJ2-7; unclear D gene. Germline CDR1 and CDR2: MNHNY and SVGAGI (reference sequence). The CDR3 spans 12 residues. Trimming took 7 bases from V and 2 from J, leaving 9 bases between them. CDR3 amino acids: CASIGNTYEQYF. For the CDR3, the DNA is TGTGCCAGCATAGGGAACACCTACGAGCAGTACTTC.

CDR3: CASSLLDRHLYEQYF. CDR3 in DNA: TGTGCCAGCAGCCTCCTGGACAGGCATCTGTACGAGCAGTACTTC. The V gene is TRBV11-2, the J gene TRBJ2-7; 7 bases align to TRBD1. V dropped 5 bases and J dropped 4; count of bases not matched to a gene: 11. Germline values: CDR1 SGHAT, CDR2 FQNNGV. CDR3 size: 15 residues.

To note about this clonotype: It is likely a read error: a sequence one base away is far more abundant. V and J are TRBV19 and TRBJ2-5; D possibly corresponds to TRBD2 (5 bases). Germline CDR1 reads LNHDA; CDR2 reads SQIVND (reference sequence). The CDR3 is 12 amino acids. CDR3 in DNA: TGTGCCAGTAGTATGCTAGCTTATGAGAAGTTCTTC. Translation: CASSMLAYEKFF.

In its sample, this clonotype was seen many times. The gene calls are TRBV12-5 and TRBJ2-3; 10 bases are shared with TRBD2. Germline V gene sequence: CDR1 LGHNT, CDR2 FRNRAP. CDR3 length equals 16 residues. With 1 base clipped from V and 2 bases from J, the junction kept 3 bases outside the gene matches. The CDR3 region is CASGLGAGGITDTQYF. CDR3 DNA sequence: TGTGCTAGTGGTTTGGGAGCGGGGGGGATCACAGATACGCAGTATTTT.

The table lists this clonotype with many counts. The chain employs TRBV5-5 and TRBJ1-6, with D perhaps matching TRBD1 (5 bases). The CDR3 extends over 15 amino acids. V gave up 4 bases and J gave up 7 bases, with 15 bases separating them. CDR1 is SGHKS and CDR2 is YYEKEE in the germline V gene (reference sequence). CDR3 nucleotide sequence: TGTGCCAGCAGCCCGGAGGTTCAGGGAAATTCACCCCTCCACTTT. It specifies CASSPEVQGNSPLHF.

Worth noting for this clonotype: It differs at one base from a far larger clone, so likely a read error. The chain recombines TRBV6-6 with TRBJ2-5, with 7 positions matching TRBD2. Germline V gives CDR1 MNHNY, CDR2 SVGAGI (reference sequence). V gave up 0 bases and J gave up 5 bases; unmatched junction bases: 9. CDR3 size: 16 residues. The CDR3 DNA is TGTGCCAGCAGTTACTCGGGGACTATCGGGAGGGAGACCCAGTACTTC. Its translation is CASSYSGTIGRETQYF.

In its sample, this clonotype was seen many times. The rearrangement links TRBV12-3 or TRBV12-4 to TRBJ2-6; D is uncertain. Trimming pared 7 bases from V and 0 bases from J, leaving 19 bases between. This CDR3 is 18 amino acids long. DNA of the CDR3: TGTGCCAGCACTATTAGAACCAGCTTTAGCTCTGGGGCCAACGTCCTGACTTTC. As protein: CASTIRTSFSSGANVLTF.

This clonotype was observed at least ten times. The chain is built from TRBV5-4 and TRBJ1-4; D is perhaps TRBD1 (5 bases). V was clipped by 3 bases and J by 2 bases, with 11 bases between them. Germline CDR1 and CDR2: SGHNT and YYREEE (reference sequence). This CDR3 is built from 15 residues. This CDR3 is CASSSSGTTNEKLFF. DNA of the CDR3: TGTGCCAGCAGCTCTTCAGGGACTACTAATGAAAAACTGTTTTTT.

This clonotype was seen repeatedly, ten times or more. This chain uses TRBV9 with TRBJ2-1; 7 nucleotides align to TRBD2. This CDR3 has 14 amino acids. V lost 2 bases, J lost 4 bases, and 3 bases stayed unmatched. Germline V lookup: CDR1 SGDLS, CDR2 YYNGEE. The CDR3 nucleotides read TGTGCCAGCAGCGTTGGGGGGGAATACAATGAGCAGTTCTTC. Translated: CASSVGGEYNEQFF. The variable domain in full, completed from reference TRBV9 and TRBJ2-1, reads DSGVTQTPKHLITATGQRVTLRCSPRSGDLSVYWYQQSLDQGLQFLIQYYNGEERAKGNILERFSAQQFPDLHSELNLSSLELGDSALYFCASSVGGEYNEQFFGPGTRLTVL.

Comments on this clonotype: A read error is likely here: a far larger clone is one base away. This chain joins TRBV6-4 and TRBJ1-1; maybe TRBD1 (5 bases). The germline CDR1 and CDR2 sequences are MRHNA and SNTAGT. The CDR3 is 17 residues long. The V gene lost 6 bases and the J gene lost 4 bases, with 24 bases spanning the gap. The DNA for the CDR3 is TGTGCCAGCAGATACAGCTACATGGGGCGTTTATCCACTGAAGCTTTCTTT. Translating gives CASRYSYMGRLSTEAFF.